This note documents a single TCR beta chain sequence. The antigen remains undetermined. Compared with germline, one end of the junction differs, possibly owing to a read error. The CDR3 totals 15 residues. CDR1 and CDR2 from the germline V gene are MNHEY and SMNVEV (reference sequence). The data derive from a study of cytomegalovirus exposure and HLA in healthy donors. Regarding the study as a whole: About 90% or about 30% of the time was how often most TCR beta V segments were productive, according to an earlier analysis. Most of the CMV-associated TCR beta chains (in a later analysis) appeared to be HLA-restricted.

Amplification used 60 Vbeta primers and 13 Jbeta primers. The protocol was immunoSEQ multiplex PCR, while the TCRdb copy is restricted to in-frame clones and leaves out a portion. The sample yields 150,000 or so clones, of which the top ten take up 1% to 1.5%. The sample consisted of PBMCs. The V gene is TRBV27, the J gene TRBJ2-7; 9 nucleotides match TRBD2. The TCR was taken from an older woman in good health and CMV-seronegative. The CDR3 bases are TGTACCAGCAGTTCTCGACTAGCGGCTTTTTACGAGCAGTACTTC. It codes for CTSSSRLAAFYEQYF.